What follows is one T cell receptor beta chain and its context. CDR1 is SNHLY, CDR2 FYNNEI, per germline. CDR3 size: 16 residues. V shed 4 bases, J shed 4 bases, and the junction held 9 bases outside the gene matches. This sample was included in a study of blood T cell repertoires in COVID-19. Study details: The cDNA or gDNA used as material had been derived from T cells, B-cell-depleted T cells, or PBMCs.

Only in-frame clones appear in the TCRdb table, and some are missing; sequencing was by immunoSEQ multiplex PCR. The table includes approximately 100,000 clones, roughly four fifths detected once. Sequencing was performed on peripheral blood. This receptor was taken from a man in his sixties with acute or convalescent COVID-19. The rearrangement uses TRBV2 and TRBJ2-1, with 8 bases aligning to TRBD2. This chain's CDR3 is CASSVRRGEPYNEQFF. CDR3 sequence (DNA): TGTGCCAGCAGTGTAAGGCGGGGGGAACCTTACAATGAGCAGTTCTTC.